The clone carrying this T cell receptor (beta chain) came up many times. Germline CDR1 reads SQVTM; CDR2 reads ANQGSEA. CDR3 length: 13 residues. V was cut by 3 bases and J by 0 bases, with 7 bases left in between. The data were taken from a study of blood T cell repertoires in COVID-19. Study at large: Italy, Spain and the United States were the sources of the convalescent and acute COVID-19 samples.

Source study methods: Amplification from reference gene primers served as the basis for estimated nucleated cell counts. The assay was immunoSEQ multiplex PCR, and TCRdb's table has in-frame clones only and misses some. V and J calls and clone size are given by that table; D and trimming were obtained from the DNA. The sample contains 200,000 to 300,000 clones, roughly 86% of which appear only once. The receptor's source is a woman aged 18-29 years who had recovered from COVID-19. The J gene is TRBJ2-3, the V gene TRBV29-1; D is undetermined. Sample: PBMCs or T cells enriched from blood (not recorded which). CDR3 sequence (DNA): TGCAGCGTTGACGGCAGGAGCACAGATACGCAGTATTTT. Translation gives CSVDGRSTDTQYF.